This T cell receptor beta chain appears in the sequencing data of a study of blood T cell repertoires in COVID-19. Study summary: PBMCs, B-cell-depleted T cells, or T cells provided the cDNA or gDNA that made up the material.

The data were produced by immunoSEQ multiplex PCR, yet TCRdb's version contains in-frame clones alone and is incomplete. This table has fewer than 150,000 clones, 65% to 90% appearing once. The TCR sequence derives from a man aged 50 to 60 with acute or convalescent COVID-19. The sample was peripheral blood.

CDR3 coding DNA: TGTGCCAGCAGCTTAGTAATCGACAGAAAAAAAGAGACCCAGTACTTC. Translating it yields CASSLVIDRKKETQYF. The chain carries TRBV11-2 and TRBJ2-5, with D possibly matching TRBD1 (5 bases). The V end was cut by 1 base, the J end by 3 bases, with 15 bases between. The V gene's germline CDR1 is SGHAT and CDR2 FQNNGV. The CDR3 runs to 16 residues.